The 27 T cell receptor beta chains below come from one sample, sequenced in a study of T cell repertoires in cytomegalovirus infection. Their antigens remain unidentified. Each CDR3 protein is one row after TCRdb ran MiXCR on the reads. Here the sample spans about 400,000 distinct CDR3 sequences, about a third being singletons. Here the sequenced sample was cultured PBMCs, taken from culture after CMV antigen stimulation. The receptors derive from a human donor in good health (CMV status not recorded). Some clones in this sample may be carry-over from other donors' samples.

The rearrangement uses TRBV19 and TRBJ2-2; D remains ambiguous. The CDR3 length is 14 residues. Germline CDR1 and CDR2: LNHDA and SQIVND (reference sequence). The germline V and J ends were trimmed by 3 bases and 2 bases, with 7 bases remaining between them. DNA for the CDR3: TGTGCCAGTAGTATTTACAGTAACACCGGGGAGCTGTTTTTT. It encodes CASSIYSNTGELFF.

This clonotype turned up a few times. This chain uses TRBV7-6 with TRBJ2-1; D is uncertain. Trimming cost V 1 base and J 5 bases, with 15 bases left between them. Per germline, CDR1 SGHVS and CDR2 FNYEAQ. This CDR3 comprises 16 residues. The CDR3 DNA reads as TGTGCCAGCAGCTTAGTGGCTGTTGTCTCGCACAATGAGCAGTTCTTC. The encoded protein is CASSLVAVVSHNEQFF.

This clonotype was recorded a few times. The gene calls are TRBV6-2 or TRBV6-3 and TRBJ2-3; 8 bases align to TRBD2. The junction had 11 bases not matched to a gene; V was cut back by 6 bases and J by 0 bases. This CDR3 comprises 17 residues. CDR1 MNHEY and CDR2 SVGEGT come from the germline V gene. As DNA, the CDR3 is TGTGCCAGCAGCCTGACTGCGGTAGCGGGAAGCACAGATACGCAGTATTTT. Amino acid sequence: CASSLTAVAGSTDTQYF.

This clonotype was found many times. This sequence joins TRBV6-1 and TRBJ1-3; D may be TRBD1 (5 bases). Germline V gene lookup returns CDR1 MNHNS and CDR2 SASEGT. Trimming pared 3 bases from V and 0 bases from J, leaving 9 bases between. The CDR3 extends over 15 amino acids. CDR3 sequence reads: CASSERQRSGNTIYF. The CDR3 DNA follows: TGTGCCAGCAGTGAGAGACAGCGCTCTGGAAACACCATATATTTT.

The chain carries TRBV7-2 and TRBJ1-5, with unresolved D. Germline V gene sequence: CDR1 SGHTA, CDR2 FQGNSA. The V gene lost 8 bases and the J gene lost 5 bases, with 13 bases spanning the gap. The CDR3 has 13 amino acids. CDR3 nucleotides: TGTGCCAGCGCCCTGGCACGCTATCAGCCCCAGCATTTT. This translates into CASALARYQPQHF.

The rearrangement uses TRBV29-1 and TRBJ2-7, with a tentative D call TRBD1 (6 bases). The germline CDR1 and CDR2 sequences are SQVTM and ANQGSEA. Trimming removed 5 bases at V and 2 bases at J, with 7 bases between. This CDR3 has 11 amino acids. The DNA for the CDR3 is TGCAGCGTTCAGGGGACCTACGAGCAGTACTTC. It yields the protein CSVQGTYEQYF.

V gene TRBV7-9 combines with J gene TRBJ2-1; 9 positions agree with TRBD2. The CDR3 runs to 19 residues. The J segment lost 2 bases and the V segment lost 0 bases, leaving 11 bases of the junction unmatched. In germline, CDR1 is SEHNR, CDR2 FQNEAQ (reference sequence). CDR3 residues: CASSLATHRLADAYNEQFF. The CDR3 nucleotides read TGTGCCAGCAGCTTAGCTACACATAGACTAGCGGACGCCTACAATGAGCAGTTCTTC.

This sequence joins TRBV28 and TRBJ2-3, with a possible D match to TRBD2 (6 bases). V lost 5 bases and J lost 2, with 26 bases in between. The CDR3 spans 19 residues. Germline lookup yields CDR1 MDHEN and CDR2 SYDVKM. CDR3 residues: CASSPNPGLRIPNTDTQYF. CDR3 DNA sequence: TGTGCCAGCAGTCCCAACCCGGGACTTCGAATCCCTAACACAGATACGCAGTATTTT.

This clonotype was detected only once. This chain links TRBV7-4 with TRBJ2-1; 11 nucleotides line up with TRBD2. This CDR3 is 18 amino acids long. Per the germline V gene, CDR1 is SGHVT and CDR2 is SQSDAQ. The junction had 13 bases not matched to a gene; V was cut back by 3 bases and J by 6 bases. CDR3 nucleotides: TGTGCCAGCAGCTTGCCTGGGGGTCTAGCGGGAGGTATCAATGAGCAGTTCTTC. Encoded protein: CASSLPGGLAGGINEQFF.

The gene calls are TRBV12-3 or TRBV12-4 and TRBJ2-3; 8 bases are a match to TRBD2. The ends lost 1 base at V and 1 base at J; junction bases unmatched: 1. The CDR3 loop spans 15 amino acids. CDR3 sequence: CASSLVAGRTDTQYF. The CDR3 DNA sequence: TGTGCCAGCAGTTTAGTAGCGGGACGCACAGATACGCAGTATTTT.

A word on this clonotype: A much larger clone is a single base away; this may be a read error. The rearrangement links TRBV12-3 or TRBV12-4 to TRBJ2-5; 7 nucleotides agree with TRBD2. J lost 5 bases, V lost 5 bases, and 5 bases had no gene match. The CDR3 contains 13 residues. CDR3 nucleotide sequence: TGTGCCAGCAGTGCCGGGAGGCGGGAGACCCAGTACTTC. It yields the protein CASSAGRRETQYF.

The chain links TRBV28 to TRBJ1-4; no clear D gene. The CDR3 has 12 residues. Deletions cut 6 bases from V and 11 bases from J, with 13 bases between. In germline, CDR1 is MDHEN, CDR2 SYDVKM. In nucleotides, the CDR3 is TGTGCCAGCAGGCAACCTCAAGGGAAACTGTTTTTT. This translates into CASRQPQGKLFF.

This clonotype came up a few times. The V gene is TRBV7-2, the J gene TRBJ2-3; D not resolved. CDR3 length: 14 residues. Germline loops: CDR1 SGHTA, CDR2 FQGNSA. Trimming cost V 0 bases and J 6 bases, with 10 bases left between them. CDR3 region: CASSLASTRDTQYF. CDR3 nucleotide sequence: TGTGCCAGCAGCTTAGCGAGTACTCGGGATACGCAGTATTTT.

This clonotype was seen only a few times. The chain is built from TRBV27 and TRBJ1-1; D call uncertain. CDR1 is MNHEY and CDR2 is SMNVEV in the germline V gene (reference sequence). This CDR3 spans 15 amino acids. V shed 3 bases and J shed 0 bases, with 11 bases lying between them. The CDR3 region is CASSFVGPLNTEAFF. CDR3 DNA sequence: TGTGCCAGCAGTTTCGTCGGGCCTCTGAACACTGAAGCTTTCTTT.

This clonotype was seen a few times. The chain recombines TRBV6-2 or TRBV6-3 with TRBJ2-6; D is unclear. CDR3 size: 15 residues. The V end was cut by 6 bases, the J end by 0 bases, with 9 bases between. Germline CDR1 MNHEY, CDR2 SVGEGT. The chain's CDR3 is CASSYQVSGANVLTF. Here the CDR3 DNA reads TGTGCCAGCAGCTATCAAGTCTCTGGGGCCAACGTCCTGACTTTC.

This clonotype was found a few times. This rearrangement joins TRBV7-2 to TRBJ2-5; no firm D call. V was clipped by 5 bases and J by 2 bases, with 6 bases between them. Germline-derived CDR1 and CDR2 are SGHTA and FQGNSA. The CDR3 is 12 residues long. CDR3: CASSRVQETQYF. CDR3 in DNA: TGTGCCAGCAGCCGCGTTCAAGAGACCCAGTACTTC.

The V and J genes are TRBV12-3 or TRBV12-4 and TRBJ1-1; no definite D call. The V end was cut by 3 bases, the J end by 8 bases, with 10 bases between. The CDR3 has 12 residues. The DNA of the CDR3 is TGTGCCAGCAGTTTGGAGGAAGGGGAAGCTTTCTTT. This encodes CASSLEEGEAFF.

Concerning this clonotype itself: Germline is not matched at one junction end, which may reflect a read error. V is TRBV11-1 and J is TRBJ1-1; D is uncertain. The germline V gene encodes CDR1 SGHAT and CDR2 FQDESV (reference sequence). The CDR3 totals 15 residues. The CDR3 DNA follows: TGTGCCAGCAGATTAGACCCAGCGATGAACACTGAAGCTTTCTTT. Translating gives CASRLDPAMNTEAFF.

This clonotype was detected only a few times. This sequence joins TRBV27 and TRBJ1-1; 7 bases map to TRBD1. This CDR3 contains 14 residues. V gave up 1 base and J gave up 5 bases; unmatched junction bases: 4. CDR1 is MNHEY and CDR2 is SMNVEV in the germline V gene (reference sequence). The CDR3 DNA follows: TGTGCCAGCAGTTTATACAGGGGCCGAACTGAAGCTTTCTTT. This translates into CASSLYRGRTEAFF.

The CDR3 loop reads CASSFAQGVNGYTF. In DNA, the CDR3 is TGTGCCAGCAGCTTCGCCCAGGGGGTCAATGGCTACACCTTC. The gene calls are TRBV11-2 and TRBJ1-2, with 7 positions matching TRBD1. Germline CDR1 is SGHAT and CDR2 is FQNNGV. With 3 bases clipped from V and 6 bases from J, the junction kept 7 bases outside the gene matches. CDR3 length: 14 residues.

This clonotype was counted between two and nine times. A read error may produce the germline difference seen at one junction end. J is TRBJ2-1 and V is TRBV12-3 or TRBV12-4; D is unclear. There are 13 residues in the CDR3. CDR3 loop: CASSQNFDNEQFF. CDR3 DNA sequence: TGTGCCAGCAGCCAAAATTTTGACAATGAGCAATTCTTC.

There are many counts of this clonotype. The chain has TRBV7-2 and TRBJ2-5; 9 positions agree with TRBD2. Germline values: CDR1 SGHTA, CDR2 FQGNSA. The CDR3 is made up of 16 amino acids. With V trimmed by 5 bases and J by 9 bases, 16 bases remained unmatched. CDR3 residues: CASSRVAGEPGGAQYF. The CDR3 DNA reads TGTGCCAGCAGCAGAGTAGCGGGAGAGCCTGGGGGGGCCCAGTACTTC. Supplemented by reference TRBV7-2 and TRBJ2-5, the full variable domain reads GAGVSQSPSNKVTEKGKDVELRCDPISGHTALYWYRQSLGQGLEFLIYFQGNSAPDKSGLPSDRFSAERTGGSVSTLTIQRTQQEDSAVYLCASSRVAGEPGGAQYFGPGTRLLVL.

This clonotype was detected once. CDR3 region: CASSPTESSYNEQFF. CDR3 DNA sequence: TGTGCCAGCTCACCTACGGAAAGCTCCTACAATGAGCAGTTCTTC. This chain links TRBV18 with TRBJ2-1; D is ambiguous. Per the germline V gene, CDR1 is KGHSH and CDR2 is LQKENI. CDR3 length equals 15 residues. Trimming pared 3 bases from V and 0 bases from J, leaving 9 bases between.

This clonotype has just one count. The junction departs from the called germline gene at one end, perhaps through a read error. This chain connects TRBV7-2 to TRBJ2-1; TRBD2 is a possible D gene (5 bases). The germline gives CDR1 SGHTA, CDR2 FQGNSA. The CDR3 runs 17 residues. The CDR3: CASCLALAGGYYNEQFF. DNA of the CDR3: TGTGCCAGCTGCTTAGCGCTGGCCGGCGGGTATTACAATGAGCAGTTCTTC. The entire variable domain, with the rest obtained from reference TRBV7-2 and TRBJ2-1, is as follows: GAGVSQSPSNKVTEKGKDVELRCDPISGHTALYWYRQSLGQGLEFLIYFQGNSAPDKSGLPSDRFSAERTGGSVSTLTIQRTQQEDSAVYLCASCLALAGGYYNEQFFGPGTRLTVL.

This clonotype has a handful of counts. This chain links TRBV12-3 or TRBV12-4 with TRBJ2-2; 9 positions agree with TRBD2. The CDR3 loop spans 15 amino acids. With 5 bases clipped from V and 2 bases from J, the junction kept 3 bases outside the gene matches. This CDR3 reads CASSRLAANTGELFF. CDR3 in DNA: TGTGCCAGCAGTAGACTAGCGGCTAACACCGGGGAGCTGTTTTTT.

This clonotype was picked up a small number of times. CDR3: CASRGTSLGLYEQYF. In nucleotides, the CDR3 is TGTGCCAGCAGGGGGACTAGCCTTGGACTCTACGAGCAGTACTTC. V usage is TRBV28 and J usage is TRBJ2-7; TRBD2 aligns across 9 bases. This CDR3 contains 15 residues. Looked up from germline, CDR1 is MDHEN and CDR2 is SYDVKM. Trimming cost V 6 bases and J 3 bases; bases outside gene matches: 9.

This clonotype came up a few times. The rearrangement joins TRBV4-1 to TRBJ1-5; the match to TRBD1 covers 9 bases. V lost 4 bases to trimming and J lost 6 bases; unmatched junction nucleotides: 7. The CDR3 runs to 15 residues. Germline CDR1 is MGHRA and CDR2 is YSYEKL. CDR3 sequence: CASSPRRQGGQPQHF. CDR3 in DNA: TGCGCCAGCAGCCCACGCAGACAGGGGGGTCAGCCCCAGCATTTT.